This T cell receptor (beta chain) was obtained from a study of blood T cell repertoires in COVID-19. Study context: Samples came from the United States, Italy and Spain, spanning acute and convalescent COVID-19. PBMCs, B-cell-depleted T cells, or T cells provided the cDNA or gDNA that made up the material.

Per the authors' pipeline: For nucleated cells, counts were estimated from reference gene primer amplification. The data were produced by immunoSEQ multiplex PCR, yet TCRdb's version contains in-frame clones alone and is incomplete. The V and J calls and the clone size are those of that table, but D and trimming were determined from the DNA. This sample carries about 220,000 clones, roughly 80% of them seen once, and the ten largest clones take around 5.1%. The ends were cut back, 2 bases at V and 1 base at J, with 6 bases in the middle. This CDR3 region has 13 residues. Germline V gene sequence: CDR1 SGHRS, CDR2 YFSETQ.

Sequencing was carried out using peripheral blood. This TCR derives from a human donor in a cohort sampled during active COVID-19. This chain uses TRBV5-1 with TRBJ1-1, with D tentatively TRBD1 (5 bases). CDR3 amino acids: CASSLQENTEAFF. CDR3 coding DNA: TGCGCCAGCAGCTTACAGGAGAACACTGAAGCTTTCTTT.